The next 31 T cell receptor beta chains were all read from a single sample in a study of radiation and T cells in renal cell carcinoma. The time point is: baseline pretreatment blood. The treatment here: 15 Gy SBRT to primary tumor, nephrectomy 4 weeks later. Here immunoSEQ multiplex PCR was the method, and the copy in TCRdb shows in-frame clones only, minus some. The sample consists of 110,000 to 150,000 clones, approximately 87% of them appearing once. The sequenced sample was blood, obtained from a patient whose treatment included radiotherapy and nephrectomy. These receptors were collected from a woman in her 50s with renal cell carcinoma.

This chain connects TRBV29-1 to TRBJ2-5; the D gene could be TRBD1 or TRBD2 (5 bases each). V was cut by 7 bases and J by 1 base, with 13 bases left in between. Germline values: CDR1 SQVTM, CDR2 ANQGSEA. CDR3 size: 13 residues. Here the CDR3 reads CSGGRTFQETQYF. CDR3 coding DNA: TGCAGCGGGGGCCGGACTTTCCAAGAGACCCAGTACTTC.

V and J are TRBV5-8 and TRBJ1-1; 7 bases map to TRBD1. The germline V gene encodes CDR1 SGHTS and CDR2 YDEGEE. Unmatched junction bases numbered 3, after V lost 0 bases and J lost 4 bases. The CDR3 is 14 amino acids. DNA for the CDR3: TGTGCCAGCAGCTTGGAGGGGGCGGTCACTGAAGCTTTCTTT. This encodes CASSLEGAVTEAFF.

The rearrangement links TRBV6-1 to TRBJ2-5; 7 bases line up with TRBD1. Germline CDR1 and CDR2: MNHNS and SASEGT. Trimming removed 8 bases from V and 2 bases from J; junction bases left unmatched: 8. The CDR3 totals 14 residues. The CDR3 region has the DNA TGTGCCAGCCGAAGGGGACAGAAACAAGAGACCCAGTACTTC. Residues: CASRRGQKQETQYF.

The J gene is TRBJ2-3, the V gene TRBV5-5, with 9 bases that match TRBD1. This CDR3 has 13 amino acids. Looked up from germline, CDR1 is SGHKS and CDR2 is YYEKEE (reference sequence). V trimming: 4 bases; J trimming: 5 bases; junction bases outside the gene matches: 2. The CDR3 reads CASSGQGLDTQYF. As DNA, the CDR3 is TGTGCCAGCAGCGGACAGGGGTTAGATACGCAGTATTTT.

This clone was seen a few times. The gene calls are TRBV6-6 and TRBJ1-1; 8 bases match TRBD1. V lost 3 bases, J lost 7 bases, and 4 bases stayed unmatched. CDR3 length: 13 amino acids. Germline loops: CDR1 MNHNY, CDR2 SVGAGI (reference sequence). CDR3 protein: CASSYPGGFEAFF. Here the CDR3 DNA reads TGTGCCAGCAGTTATCCAGGGGGCTTTGAAGCTTTCTTT.

The CDR3 region is CASSIRLAGAMETQYF. DNA for the CDR3: TGCGCCAGCAGCATTAGGTTAGCGGGAGCCATGGAGACCCAGTACTTC. V usage is TRBV5-1 and J usage is TRBJ2-5; 9 bases fit TRBD2. This CDR3 is built from 16 residues. Germline-derived CDR1 and CDR2 are SGHRS and YFSETQ. Trimming took 4 bases from V and 5 from J; bases not matched to a gene: 12.

This clone appeared a single time. V and J are TRBV11-2 and TRBJ1-1; D remains unclear. V dropped 0 bases and J dropped 7 bases, with 15 bases sitting between them. This CDR3 has 15 amino acids. CDR1 is SGHAT, CDR2 FQNNGV, per germline. The CDR3 region has the DNA TGTGCCAGCAGCTTAGATCTTAGGGCCCTGGTTGAAGCTTTCTTT. It encodes CASSLDLRALVEAFF.

The J gene is TRBJ1-5, the V gene TRBV28; tentative D call: TRBD1 (5 bases). This CDR3 comprises 16 residues. V was shortened by 5 bases and J by 0 bases, with 14 bases between the two germline ends. Germline V CDR1 and CDR2: MDHEN, SYDVKM. The CDR3 DNA reads TGTGCCAGCAGTCACGGGACGCACTATAGCAATCAGCCCCAGCATTTT. This translates into CASSHGTHYSNQPQHF.

The count of this clone is one. The J gene is TRBJ1-5, the V gene TRBV6-5; tentatively, D is TRBD1 (6 bases). The CDR3 length is 13 residues. In germline, CDR1 is MNHEY, CDR2 SVGAGI. With 6 bases removed from V and 4 bases from J, the gap between germline ends came to 10 bases. The CDR3 DNA reads as TGTGCCAGCAGCAGGGGTATTAATCAGCCCCAGCATTTT. This codes for CASSRGINQPQHF.

This chain connects TRBV14 to TRBJ1-5; D is uncertain. Trimming removed 5 bases from V and 6 bases from J, with 8 bases in between. Germline lookup yields CDR1 SGHDN and CDR2 FVKESK. The CDR3 length is 12 residues. CDR3 nucleotide sequence: TGTGCCAGCAGCTCAGGAGGTCAGCCCCAGCATTTT. This encodes CASSSGGQPQHF.

V and J are TRBV4-1 and TRBJ1-6; TRBD1 matches 7 bases. Germline CDR1 reads MGHRA; CDR2 reads YSYEKL. The junction had 10 bases not matched to a gene; V was cut back by 4 bases and J by 7 bases. The CDR3 is 16 amino acids. CDR3 DNA sequence: TGCGCCAGCAGCCCCATAGGGAGGGACAGCAATTCACCCCTCCACTTT. Translation: CASSPIGRDSNSPLHF.

This rearrangement joins TRBV19 to TRBJ2-5, with 7 bases aligning to TRBD1. The germline CDR1 and CDR2 sequences are LNHDA and SQIVND (reference sequence). This CDR3 has 12 residues. J was trimmed by 5 bases and V by 11 bases; bases with no gene match: 8. The CDR3 DNA reads TGTGCCGCAGGGGGACAATCCGAGACCCAGTACTTC. This translates into CAAGGQSETQYF. Full variable domain (rest looked up from reference TRBV19 and TRBJ2-5): DGGITQSPKYLFRKEGQNVTLSCEQNLNHDAMYWYRQDPGQGLRLIYYSQIVNDFQKGDIAEGYSVSREKKESFPLTVTSAQKNPTAFYLCAAGGQSETQYFGPGTRLLVL.

The V and J genes are TRBV20-1 and TRBJ2-1; unclear D gene. CDR1 and CDR2 (germline): DFQATT, SNEGSKA (reference sequence). V dropped 7 bases and J dropped 3 bases, with 7 bases sitting between them. The CDR3 length is 11 residues. In DNA, the CDR3 is TGCAGTGGCTCGTACTACAATGAGCAGTTCTTC. Protein sequence: CSGSYYNEQFF.

This clone was seen a single time. The CDR3 protein is CASSIPGENIQYF. Here the CDR3 DNA reads TGTGCCAGTAGTATCCCAGGGGAGAACATTCAGTACTTC. The gene calls are TRBV19 and TRBJ2-4; perhaps TRBD1 as D (6 bases). Germline assignment: CDR1 LNHDA and CDR2 SQIVND (reference sequence). The CDR3 consists of 13 residues. Trimming took off 3 bases at V and 7 bases at J, with 10 bases between the two ends.

The gene calls are TRBV5-8 and TRBJ2-3; TRBD2 matches 14 bases. Looked up from germline, CDR1 is SGHTS and CDR2 is YDEGEE. The CDR3 has 15 residues. J lost 5 bases, V lost 4 bases, and 3 bases had no gene match. The CDR3 sequence: CASSPGTSGRDTQYF. For the CDR3, the DNA is TGTGCCAGCAGCCCTGGGACTAGCGGGAGAGATACGCAGTATTTT.

This clone was observed at least ten times. The V gene is TRBV7-2, the J gene TRBJ2-7; 10 nucleotides agree with TRBD1. The ends lost 3 bases at V and 4 bases at J; junction bases unmatched: 6. The germline V gene encodes CDR1 SGHTA and CDR2 FQGNSA. The CDR3 runs to 15 residues. The CDR3 nucleotides read TGTGCCAGCAGCTTTGACGGGACAGGGGTTTACGAGCAGTACTTC. Its translation is CASSFDGTGVYEQYF. Full variable domain (outside the CDR3, taken from reference TRBV7-2 and TRBJ2-7): GAGVSQSPSNKVTEKGKDVELRCDPISGHTALYWYRQSLGQGLEFLIYFQGNSAPDKSGLPSDRFSAERTGGSVSTLTIQRTQQEDSAVYLCASSFDGTGVYEQYFGPGTRLTVT.

The table lists this clone with a few counts. The chain employs TRBV30 and TRBJ1-6, with a possible D match to TRBD1 (5 bases). There are 14 residues in the CDR3. Germline lookup yields CDR1 GTSNPN and CDR2 SVGIG (reference sequence). V lost 2 bases to trimming and J lost 8 bases, with 13 bases between them. The CDR3, as DNA: TGTGCCTGGAGTACAAGGGGTTACGATTCACCCCTCCACTTT. Translation gives CAWSTRGYDSPLHF.

The chain employs TRBV7-2 and TRBJ1-2, with D possibly matching TRBD1 (5 bases). From germline, CDR1 is SGHTA and CDR2 FQGNSA. This CDR3 is 12 amino acids long. The ends were cut back, 0 bases at V and 8 bases at J, with 7 bases in the middle. The CDR3 bases are TGTGCCAGCAGCTTAGCACGGGGCGGCTACACCTTC. Protein: CASSLARGGYTF. The variable domain in full, completed from reference TRBV7-2 and TRBJ1-2, reads GAGVSQSPSNKVTEKGKDVELRCDPISGHTALYWYRQSLGQGLEFLIYFQGNSAPDKSGLPSDRFSAERTGGSVSTLTIQRTQQEDSAVYLCASSLARGGYTFGSGTRLTVV.

V gene TRBV29-1 combines with J gene TRBJ2-7, with 12 bases matching TRBD1. Looked up from germline, CDR1 is SQVTM and CDR2 is ANQGSEA. Trimming at V came to 7 bases and at J to 0 bases, leaving 4 bases not matched to a gene. The CDR3 loop spans 14 amino acids. CDR3 nucleotides: TGCAGCGCCGGGACAGGGGGCAGCTCCTACGAGCAGTACTTC. This encodes CSAGTGGSSYEQYF.

This clone turned up a few times. This chain connects TRBV30 to TRBJ1-5; TRBD1 matches 10 bases. The germline gives CDR1 GTSNPN, CDR2 SVGIG (reference sequence). V was pared by 4 bases and J by 0 bases, with 3 bases of the junction left unmatched. This CDR3 is 15 amino acids long. In nucleotides, the CDR3 is TGTGCCTGGACCGACAGGGGGCGTAGCAATCAGCCCCAGCATTTT. It translates to CAWTDRGRSNQPQHF.

This clone showed up just a few times. V is TRBV29-1 and J is TRBJ1-2, with 7 bases matching TRBD1. V shed 7 bases, J shed 4 bases, and the junction held 3 bases outside the gene matches. CDR1 is SQVTM, CDR2 ANQGSEA, per germline. This CDR3 comprises 11 residues. The CDR3 region has the DNA TGCAGCGACAGGGGAGGCTATGGCTACACCTTC. Translation gives CSDRGGYGYTF.

The chain employs TRBV19 and TRBJ2-3; D is uncertain. The CDR3 consists of 14 residues. The germline V gene encodes CDR1 LNHDA and CDR2 SQIVND (reference sequence). V dropped 1 base and J dropped 2 bases, with 7 bases sitting between them. The CDR3 DNA reads TGTGCCAGTAGTATAGGCAGCATCACAGATACGCAGTATTTT. As protein: CASSIGSITDTQYF.

This sequence joins TRBV28 and TRBJ2-2, with 12 bases lining up with TRBD2. The ends lost 6 bases at V and 5 bases at J; junction bases unmatched: 7. There are 16 residues in the CDR3. Germline V lookup: CDR1 MDHEN, CDR2 SYDVKM. The CDR3 DNA sequence: TGTGCCAGCAGGGATACCGGGACTAGCGGGACCGGGGAGCTGTTTTTT. This gives the protein CASRDTGTSGTGELFF.

The genes are TRBV9 and TRBJ1-3; D gene unclear. The CDR3 is made up of 13 amino acids. Germline values: CDR1 SGDLS, CDR2 YYNGEE. Trimming took 0 bases from V and 8 from J, leaving 9 bases between them. The CDR3 protein is CASSVGGVDTIYF. CDR3 in DNA: TGTGCCAGCAGCGTAGGGGGTGTTGACACCATATATTTT.

V and J are TRBV27 and TRBJ1-6, with D maybe TRBD1 (6 bases). Deletions cut 7 bases from V and 6 bases from J, with 16 bases between. The germline V gene has CDR1 MNHEY and CDR2 SMNVEV (reference sequence). The CDR3 has 15 residues. The CDR3 loop is CASKSVGTSNSPLHF. As DNA, the CDR3 is TGTGCCAGCAAAAGCGTGGGGACAAGTAATTCACCCCTCCACTTT.

The chain recombines TRBV2 with TRBJ1-2; D is ambiguous. V gave up 4 bases and J gave up 8 bases, with 14 bases separating them. This CDR3 spans 13 amino acids. Germline values: CDR1 SNHLY, CDR2 FYNNEI. The DNA for the CDR3 is TGTGCCAGCAGTGTGAGCAGCGGGTCGGGCTACACCTTC. The encoded protein is CASSVSSGSGYTF.

The chain couples TRBV5-1 to TRBJ2-2; D gene uncertain. Germline-derived CDR1 and CDR2 are SGHRS and YFSETQ. Trimming shortened V by 0 bases and J by 8 bases, and 11 bases separated the two germline ends. This CDR3 contains 14 residues. CDR3 nucleotides: TGCGCCAGCAGCTTGGCGTCTATGAGTGGGGAGCTGTTTTTT. Translating it yields CASSLASMSGELFF.

This chain uses TRBV30 with TRBJ2-7, with D perhaps matching TRBD1 (6 bases). This CDR3 is 11 amino acids long. Deletions cut 0 bases from V and 7 bases from J, with 7 bases between. The germline CDR1 and CDR2 sequences are GTSNPN and SVGIG (reference sequence). CDR3 residues: CAWSVGGEQYF. In nucleotides, the CDR3 is TGTGCCTGGAGTGTAGGGGGTGAGCAGTACTTC.

The rearrangement joins TRBV14 to TRBJ1-1; possible D gene TRBD1, 6 bases. V lost 0 bases and J lost 7, with 6 bases in between. This CDR3 contains 12 residues. The germline CDR1 and CDR2 sequences are SGHDN and FVKESK. The CDR3 here is CASSQDRGEAFF. As DNA, the CDR3 is TGTGCCAGCAGCCAAGACAGGGGTGAAGCTTTCTTT. Variable domain in full (rest from reference TRBV14 and TRBJ1-1): EAGVTQFPSHSVIEKGQTVTLRCDPISGHDNLYWYRRVMGKEIKFLLHFVKESKQDESGMPNNRFLAERTGGTYSTLKVQPAELEDSGVYFCASSQDRGEAFFGQGTRLTVV.

This rearrangement joins TRBV9 to TRBJ2-7, with D possibly matching TRBD1 (8 bases). V lost 2 bases, J lost 6 bases, and 12 bases lay in between. The CDR3 is 13 residues long. Germline lookup yields CDR1 SGDLS and CDR2 YYNGEE. This CDR3 reads CASSVYRGGEQYF. For the CDR3, the DNA is TGTGCCAGCAGCGTTTACAGGGGGGGCGAGCAGTACTTC.

This clone has at least ten counts. The chain carries TRBV19 and TRBJ1-6, with 8 nucleotides matching TRBD1. CDR1 and CDR2 from the germline V gene are LNHDA and SQIVND (reference sequence). Unmatched junction bases numbered 5, after V lost 10 bases and J lost 6 bases. The CDR3 is 13 amino acids. The CDR3 region has the DNA TGTGCCACCCGGACAGGGACTAATTCACCCCTCCACTTT. This translates into CATRTGTNSPLHF.